The present TCR beta chain was sequenced within a study of cytotoxic CD8 clonotypes in ibrutinib-treated CLL. Study details: Once treatment had gone on for a median of 12 months, range 6 to 36, response samples were drawn.

This CDR3 has 13 residues. V gave up 3 bases and J gave up 6 bases, with 12 bases separating them. CDR1 is SGHRS and CDR2 is YFSETQ in the germline V gene. The table came from immunoSEQ multiplex PCR; TCRdb's copy has only in-frame clones and leaves some out. Of about 120,000 clones in the sample, 75% to 90% were seen once. The chain couples TRBV5-1 to TRBJ1-2; D might be TRBD1 (6 bases). The sequencing used PBMCs, collected after 24 months of ibrutinib treatment. The sequence derives from a human donor with chronic lymphocytic leukemia. The CDR3 loop is CASSWGAGDGYTF. The CDR3 DNA reads as TGCGCCAGCAGCTGGGGGGCAGGTGATGGCTACACCTTC.